The rows below give T cell receptor beta chains drawn from one sample of a study of T cells after somatic rescue of genetic block. Some clones are missing from TCRdb's copy, which holds only in-frame ones; the method was immunoSEQ multiplex PCR. Of 110,000 or so clones detected, approximately 90% appear once; the ten largest clones hold roughly 1.5%. Material for sequencing was peripheral blood mononuclear cells (PBMCs). Receptors were obtained from a woman between 18 and 29 years old. Each CDR3 is given with its conserved first and last residue. Each record gives: CDR3 DNA, CDR3 protein, clone size, V gene, J gene, D gene. A D gene is named only where the DNA matches it firmly. Size is omitted from some rows. Given values are once, few, many or a class for expanded clones.

TGTGCCACCAGCAGAGCCCCGGGACAGCAAGCCACAGATACGCAGTATTTT,CATSRAPGQQATDTQYF,once,TRBV15,TRBJ2-3,TRBD1
TGCAGCGTTGTAGGTGGACAGGGAGGGACTGAAGCTTTCTTT,CSVVGGQGGTEAFF,NA,TRBV29-1,TRBJ1-1,TRBD1
TGTGCCAGCAGCTTTAATGTAAATGAGCAGTTCTTC,CASSFNVNEQFF,once,TRBV7-2,TRBJ2-1,NA
TGTGCCAGCAGTTTATGGTCAGGGACCAGCTCTGGAAACACCATATATTTT,CASSLWSGTSSGNTIYF,NA,TRBV28,TRBJ1-3,NA
TGTGCCAGTAGCCATACCGGGACCTCAGGAAACACCATATATTTT,CASSHTGTSGNTIYF,NA,TRBV19,TRBJ1-3,NA
TGTGCCAGTAGGCCGGGTTCCCTGAACACTGAAGCTTTCTTT,CASRPGSLNTEAFF,NA,TRBV19,TRBJ1-1,NA
TGTGCCAGCAGCCCTACAGGGCGGGAGACCCAGTACTTC,CASSPTGRETQYF,NA,TRBV5-4,TRBJ2-5,NA
TGTGCCAGCAGTCCGGACAGGTGGGGCTACACCTTC,CASSPDRWGYTF,NA,TRBV9,TRBJ1-2,TRBD1
TGTGCCAGCAGCTTAACGGGGATGAACACTGAAGCTTTCTTT,CASSLTGMNTEAFF,NA,TRBV7-3,TRBJ1-1,NA
TGTGCCAGCAGCTTGGCACTTTCTAACTATGGCTACACCTTC,CASSLALSNYGYTF,NA,TRBV5-4,TRBJ1-2,NA
TGTGCCAGTAGTCCGCGGGCATCTATTGTCGACGAGCAGTACTTC,CASSPRASIVDEQYF,NA,TRBV19,TRBJ2-7,NA
TGTGCCAGCAGGGAGGAGGGGGCCTACAATGAGCAGTTCTTC,CASREEGAYNEQFF,NA,TRBV6-4,TRBJ2-1,NA
TGTGCCAGCAACCCCCCGTCGGGGACCCCGAGCTCCTACGAGCAGTACTTC,CASNPPSGTPSSYEQYF,NA,TRBV2,TRBJ2-7,NA
TGTGCCTGGAGTGACAGGGGGGGAACAGGGCTGAACACTGAAGCTTTCTTT,CAWSDRGGTGLNTEAFF,NA,TRBV30,TRBJ1-1,TRBD1
TGCGCCAGCAGCTGGAGGGGTGAGAACACTGAAGCTTTCTTT,CASSWRGENTEAFF,NA,TRBV5-1,TRBJ1-1,NA
TGTGCCAGCAGTTATCAGGGGGCGGACACCGGGGAGCTGTTTTTT,CASSYQGADTGELFF,NA,TRBV6-6,TRBJ2-2,TRBD1
TGTGCCAGCAGCCAAGGGACTCAAGCCTACGAGCAGTACTTC,CASSQGTQAYEQYF,NA,TRBV4-2,TRBJ2-7,NA
TGCGCCAGCAGCGCCGACAGGGCGGCTGAGCAGTTCTTC,CASSADRAAEQFF,NA,TRBV5-1,TRBJ2-1,TRBD1
TGTGCCAGCAGTGCTACTGACCTCCTTGCAACTAATGAAAAACTGTTTTTT,CASSATDLLATNEKLFF,NA,TRBV4-2,TRBJ1-4,NA
TGCGCCAGCCTATTCCGCAGGGGAGAGACCCAGTACTTC,CASLFRRGETQYF,NA,TRBV5-1,TRBJ2-5,NA
TGTGCCAGTGGTACCGGGACTAGCGGGGGCCGGTGGTTCTTC,CASGTGTSGGRWFF,NA,TRBV6-6,TRBJ2-1,TRBD2
TGTGCCAGCAGTTTTGAAAGATTCGACGCCATATATTTT,CASSFERFDAIYF,NA,TRBV6-6,TRBJ1-3,NA
TGTGCCATCAGTCCGGCGTGGGATCAGCCCCAGCATTTT,CAISPAWDQPQHF,once,TRBV10-3,TRBJ1-5,NA
TGTGCCAGCAGTGAAGGGACAGGGCACACCGGGGAGCTGTTTTTT,CASSEGTGHTGELFF,NA,TRBV6-4,TRBJ2-2,TRBD1
TGTGCCAGCAGCCAAGGAATGACAGGGGGCCTTGGCTACACCTTC,CASSQGMTGGLGYTF,NA,TRBV14,TRBJ1-2,TRBD1
TGTGCCAGCTCACCACAGAATAGCGGCTACAATGAGCAGTTCTTC,CASSPQNSGYNEQFF,NA,TRBV18,TRBJ2-1,NA
TGTGCCAGCAGCTTAGAGGGCGGCGGCAATAATTCACCCCTCCACTTT,CASSLEGGGNNSPLHF,NA,TRBV11-2,TRBJ1-6,NA
TGCGCCAGCAGCCGAGCTCCCCGGGACAGGTCCTACGAGCAGTACTTC,CASSRAPRDRSYEQYF,NA,TRBV5-1,TRBJ2-7,TRBD1
TGTGCAAGTCGCTTACAGGGGAACCACGAGCAGTACTTC,CASRLQGNHEQYF,NA,TRBV12-2,TRBJ2-7,NA
TGTGCCAGCTCACCACCGGGGCAGGGCCTCTCTGGAAACACCATATATTTT,CASSPPGQGLSGNTIYF,NA,TRBV18,TRBJ1-3,NA
TGTGCCAGCAGCGTAAACAATGAGCAGTTCTTC,CASSVNNEQFF,NA,TRBV9,TRBJ2-1,NA
TGCAGCGTTTGGACAGGGTCTAATGAAAAACTGTTTTTT,CSVWTGSNEKLFF,NA,TRBV29-1,TRBJ1-4,TRBD1
TGCGCCAGCAGCCCGGGGACGGGAAACACTGAAGCTTTCTTT,CASSPGTGNTEAFF,few,TRBV5-1,TRBJ1-1,NA
TGTGCCAGCAGCCCGCGACTAGCGGGGTACACCGGGGAGCTGTTTTTT,CASSPRLAGYTGELFF,NA,TRBV9,TRBJ2-2,TRBD2
TGTGCCAGCAGCCCAGGGGCGCGGGGAACCGACAATGAGCAGTTCTTC,CASSPGARGTDNEQFF,few,TRBV9,TRBJ2-1,NA
TGTGCCATCAGCAATACAGGGGGCGCTTTTAATTCACCCCTCCACTTT,CAISNTGGAFNSPLHF,NA,TRBV10-3,TRBJ1-6,TRBD1
TGCGCCAGCAGCTTGGCGGGGGGATTCAATGAGCAGTTCTTC,CASSLAGGFNEQFF,NA,TRBV5-1,TRBJ2-1,TRBD2
TGTGCCAGCTCACCACCCGGGACAGGGGCTAATCAGCCCCAGCATTTT,CASSPPGTGANQPQHF,NA,TRBV18,TRBJ1-5,TRBD1
TGTGCCAGCAGTGAGACTAGCCCTCCGGGGACCCAGTACTTC,CASSETSPPGTQYF,NA,TRBV25-1,TRBJ2-5,TRBD2
TGTGCCAGTAGTATAGAGCAGGGGTGGGGACGCACTGAAGCTTTCTTT,CASSIEQGWGRTEAFF,NA,TRBV19,TRBJ1-1,NA
TGTGCCAGTAGTTCCCGTAGGGGCGGGGGGCTCGGACGCACAGATACGCAGTATTTT,CASSSRRGGGLGRTDTQYF,NA,TRBV19,TRBJ2-3,TRBD2
TGTGCCAGCAGCTTCCGACTAGGATCGGGAGAGCAGTACTTC,CASSFRLGSGEQYF,NA,TRBV7-2,TRBJ2-7,NA
TGTGCCAGCAGCTACGATAATGGCTACACCTTC,CASSYDNGYTF,few,TRBV5-4,TRBJ1-2,NA
TGTGCCTGGACCCGGAGGGGCAGGGGAGAGACCCAGTACTTC,CAWTRRGRGETQYF,NA,TRBV30,TRBJ2-5,NA
TGTGCCAGCGCTTCGCCCGTGGGACAGCCAAGCGGGCCCCAGCATTTT,CASASPVGQPSGPQHF,NA,TRBV7-9,TRBJ1-5,TRBD1
TGCGCCAGCAGCTTCGGCAACAGGGCGGATGGCTACACCTTC,CASSFGNRADGYTF,NA,TRBV5-1,TRBJ1-2,NA
TGTGCCAGCAAGACTAGCGGGGGGTCATGGAGCTCCTACAATGAGCAGTTCTTC,CASKTSGGSWSSYNEQFF,NA,TRBV28,TRBJ2-1,TRBD2
TGTGCCAGCAGCTCCCCGGGGAGGGGGCTGGACATTCAGTACTTC,CASSSPGRGLDIQYF,NA,TRBV5-4,TRBJ2-4,NA
TGTGCCAGCAGCCTTCTAGCGGGGGCGGGGAATGAGCAGTTCTTC,CASSLLAGAGNEQFF,NA,TRBV7-9,TRBJ2-1,TRBD2
TGTGCCAGCAGCTCCGATTCTTCCCGGGCAGATACGCAGTATTTT,CASSSDSSRADTQYF,NA,TRBV7-9,TRBJ2-3,NA
TGTGCCAGCAGCTTCAAGTCCCCCCGTGCTTTCTTT,CASSFKSPRAFF,NA,TRBV5-6,TRBJ1-1,NA
TGTGCCAGCGCAACAGAAGCGGGGCCGAATTACGAGCAGTACTTC,CASATEAGPNYEQYF,NA,TRBV11-2,TRBJ2-7,TRBD2
TGTGCCAGCAGCGTAGGGCGGGGCCGCTCCTACAATGAGCAGTTCTTC,CASSVGRGRSYNEQFF,NA,TRBV9,TRBJ2-1,NA
TGTGCCAGCAGTGAAGAAGGTTATGGCTACACCTTC,CASSEEGYGYTF,NA,TRBV6-1,TRBJ1-2,NA
TGTGCCAGCGGAGTGTACAATGAGCAGTTCTTC,CASGVYNEQFF,NA,TRBV2,TRBJ2-1,NA
TGTGCCAGCAGTGAGGGTACCATCTACGAGCAGTACTTC,CASSEGTIYEQYF,NA,TRBV6-1,TRBJ2-7,NA